This T cell receptor beta chain was retrieved from a study of a mutant IDH1 vaccine in newly diagnosed glioma. For the study at large: Vaccination began 4-6 weeks post radiotherapy alone, or with temozolomide cycles. Participants attended visit V12, the safety follow-up, at week 35, and then attended visit V13 at week 47.

This CDR3 region has 15 residues. Comments on this clone: The antigen is not known.

As for time point: week 47, end of study. Topical imiquimod accompanied each vaccine dose, which consisted of 300 ug of mutant IDH1 20-mer peptide. Every donor had a new WHO grade 3 or 4 astrocytoma that was IDH1-mutant, with loss of nuclear ATRX. The data were produced by immunoSEQ multiplex PCR, yet TCRdb's version contains in-frame clones alone and is incomplete. The sample lists fewer than 35,000 clones, 80% to 85% seen once, with about 28% in the top ten. V is TRBV21-1 and J is TRBJ1-6. TRBV21-1 is assigned pseudogene status. Sample: PBMCs, taken from a glioma patient whose treatment included an IDH1 peptide vaccine. The clonotype originates from a man in his thirties or forties with glioma. The DNA for the CDR3 is TGTGCCAGCACCCTTAAGTCCGGGGAAGGTTCACCCCTCCACTTT. Translated: CASTLKSGEGSPLHF.